Detailed here is one T cell receptor beta chain. The antigen remains unidentified. A J-beta primer mix and a sample-barcoded 5' primer were used in a second PCR of about 7 to 12 cycles. Each cDNA molecule received a tag from a template-switch adaptor that had 12 random nucleotides. TCRdb re-called the 5' RACE reads through MiXCR, storing one row per CDR3 protein. The sample consists of approximately 600,000 distinct CDR3 sequences, roughly 50% of them appearing once. The data derive from a study of blood T cells in healthy people across ages. Study conclusions and caveats: Naive CD4+ cell counts and diversity both ran higher in long-lived than in aged donors. Diversity estimates drawn from one million T cells were deemed underestimates. Leaving the PBMCs unsorted stopped any conclusive comparison of naive versus antigen-experienced cells.

The germline gives CDR1 ENHRY, CDR2 SYGVKD. This CDR3 is built from 14 residues. V lost 5 bases and J lost 2; bases outside the gene matches: 2. The TCR was taken from a man in his sixties in good health. Sequences were obtained from blood. The chain recombines TRBV10-3 with TRBJ2-1; the match to TRBD1 covers 8 bases. CDR3 sequence: CAISPGQAYNEQFF. The CDR3 nucleotides are TGTGCCATCAGTCCGGGACAGGCCTACAATGAGCAGTTCTTC.